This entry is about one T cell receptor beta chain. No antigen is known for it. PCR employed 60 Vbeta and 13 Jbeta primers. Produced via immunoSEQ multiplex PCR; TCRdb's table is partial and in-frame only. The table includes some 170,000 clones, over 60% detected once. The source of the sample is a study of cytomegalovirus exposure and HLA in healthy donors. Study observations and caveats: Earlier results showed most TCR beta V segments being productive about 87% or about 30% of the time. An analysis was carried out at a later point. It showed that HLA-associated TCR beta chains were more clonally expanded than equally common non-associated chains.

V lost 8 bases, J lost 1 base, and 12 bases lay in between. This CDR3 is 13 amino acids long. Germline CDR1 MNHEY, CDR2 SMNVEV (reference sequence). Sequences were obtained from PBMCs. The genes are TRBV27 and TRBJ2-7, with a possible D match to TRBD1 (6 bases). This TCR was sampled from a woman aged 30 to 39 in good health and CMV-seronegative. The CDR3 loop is CASQGLGSYEQYF. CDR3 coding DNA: TGTGCCAGCCAGGGGTTAGGGTCCTACGAGCAGTACTTC.